These 29 T cell receptor beta chains came from one sample sequenced in a study of blood T cell repertoires in COVID-19 (dated by TCRdb to about 2020). The library was built by means of the immunoSEQ multiplex PCR assay. In TCRdb, the immuneACCESS table is reduced to in-frame sequences with V and J assigned. These tables do not hold every clone; where another copy was compared, an unresolved V gene accounts for under half, and the others remain unexplained. This sample has about 250,000 clones in its table, and roughly 85% of those were observed once. The top ten constitute 9.1% of the sample. Sequencing was carried out using PBMCs or T cells enriched from blood (not recorded which). The source is a woman in her 50s with acute COVID-19.

This chain connects TRBV9 to TRBJ2-5; 9 bases line up with TRBD2. The CDR3 is 14 residues long. Germline V gives CDR1 SGDLS, CDR2 YYNGEE. The J segment lost 5 bases and the V segment lost 5 bases, leaving 7 bases of the junction unmatched. CDR3 amino acids: CASRPGLAEETQYF. DNA for the CDR3: TGTGCCAGCAGACCGGGACTAGCCGAGGAGACCCAGTACTTC.

This chain joins TRBV11-2 and TRBJ2-2; tentatively, D is TRBD1 (6 bases). This CDR3 spans 13 amino acids. V was clipped by 4 bases and J by 7 bases, with 10 bases between them. The V gene's germline CDR1 is SGHAT and CDR2 FQNNGV. In nucleotides, the CDR3 is TGTGCCAGCAGCTCAACAGGGTACGGGGAGCTGTTTTTT. Translation gives CASSSTGYGELFF.

The count of this clone is one. CDR3 protein: CASSPNRENTEAFF. DNA of the CDR3: TGTGCCAGCTCACCGAACAGGGAGAACACTGAAGCTTTCTTT. This chain connects TRBV18 to TRBJ1-1; tentatively, D is TRBD1 (6 bases). This CDR3 has 14 residues. The germline CDR1 and CDR2 sequences are KGHSH and LQKENI. V was trimmed by 3 bases and J by 1 base, leaving 9 bases between them. Based on the CDR3 plus reference TRBV18 and TRBJ1-1, the full variable domain is NAGVMQNPRHLVRRRGQEARLRCSPMKGHSHVYWYRQLPEEGLKFMVYLQKENIIDESGMPKERFSAEFPKEGPSILRIQQVVRGDSAAYFCASSPNRENTEAFFGQGTRLTVV.

The sample holds a few counts of this clone. The rearrangement links TRBV19 to TRBJ2-7; perhaps TRBD1 as D (6 bases). The CDR3 is 13 residues long. V was clipped by 6 bases and J by 0 bases, with 9 bases between them. Germline CDR1 LNHDA, CDR2 SQIVND (reference sequence). CDR3 DNA sequence: TGTGCCAGTAGACAGGGTAGCTCCTACGAGCAGTACTTC. Translated, it gives CASRQGSSYEQYF.

This clone was found a few times. The V and J genes are TRBV7-8 and TRBJ1-4, with 7 bases identical to TRBD1. The CDR3 is made up of 16 amino acids. The junction had 6 bases not matched to a gene; V was cut back by 5 bases and J by 0 bases. Germline V lookup: CDR1 SGHVS, CDR2 FQNEAQ. The CDR3 reads CASSPQQGTTNEKLFF. As DNA, the CDR3 is TGTGCCAGCAGCCCTCAACAGGGGACAACTAATGAAAAACTGTTTTTT.

This clone was observed a handful of times. The rearrangement joins TRBV11-1 to TRBJ1-1, with 7 bases aligning to TRBD1. CDR3 size: 14 residues. CDR1 is SGHAT and CDR2 is FQDESV in the germline V gene (reference sequence). The V gene end was trimmed by 4 bases and the J gene end by 5 bases; junction bases not matched to a gene: 7. CDR3: CASSYDRAKTEAFF. Written as DNA, the CDR3 is TGTGCCAGCAGCTATGACAGGGCGAAGACTGAAGCTTTCTTT.

V usage is TRBV6-4 and J usage is TRBJ2-3; 13 bases fit TRBD2. CDR1 is MRHNA and CDR2 is SNTAGT in the germline V gene. Losses at the gene ends were 2 bases for V and 4 bases for J; bases not matched to a gene: 0. This CDR3 is built from 15 residues. CDR3 sequence: CASSDTSGGADTQYF. The CDR3 DNA is TGTGCCAGCAGTGACACTAGCGGGGGGGCAGATACGCAGTATTTT.

The chain has TRBV7-2 and TRBJ1-2; D gene ambiguous. CDR1 SGHTA and CDR2 FQGNSA come from the germline V gene. V lost 6 bases to trimming and J lost 3 bases, with 14 bases between them. The CDR3 consists of 14 residues. The CDR3 nucleotides are TGTGCCAGCAGTCAACGACTGGTCGACTATGGCTACACCTTC. This gives the protein CASSQRLVDYGYTF.

Details on this clone: The same CDR3 can be traced to other DNA sequences in this sample. This sequence joins TRBV9 and TRBJ1-1; a weak D match, TRBD1 (5 bases). The length of the CDR3 is 13 residues. Trimming stripped 3 bases from V and 1 base from J, with 7 bases between. Germline V gene sequence: CDR1 SGDLS, CDR2 YYNGEE. The CDR3 coding sequence is TGTGCCAGCAGCGGGGGCCAGAACACTGAAGCTTTCTTT. Translation: CASSGGQNTEAFF.

The V call is TRBV6-5, the J call TRBJ1-2; TRBD1 agrees at 10 bases. The CDR3 is made up of 14 amino acids. Trimming took 11 bases from V and 8 from J; bases not matched to a gene: 14. Germline CDR1 reads MNHEY; CDR2 reads SVGAGI. Here the CDR3 DNA reads TGTGCCGTTACAGCGGGACAGGGGTTTACCGGCTACACCTTC. Amino acid sequence: CAVTAGQGFTGYTF.

The V gene is TRBV29-1, the J gene TRBJ1-2; possibly TRBD1 for D (5 bases). V lost 7 bases, J lost 6 bases, and 21 bases lay in between. The V gene's germline CDR1 is SQVTM and CDR2 ANQGSEA. This CDR3 region has 14 residues. In DNA, the CDR3 is TGCAGCGGGACCGGGACTCAAGGAGGCAATGGCTACACCTTC. It yields the protein CSGTGTQGGNGYTF.

The chain is built from TRBV6-2 or TRBV6-3 and TRBJ2-7; weak D call: TRBD2 (6 bases). Germline CDR1 MNHEY, CDR2 SVGEGT. The CDR3 runs 15 residues. Trimming took off 2 bases at V and 6 bases at J, with 17 bases between the two ends. DNA of the CDR3: TGTGCCAGCAGTTACCCCACCGGAGGGGTGGGCGAGCAGTACTTC. Residues: CASSYPTGGVGEQYF.

The genes are TRBV29-1 and TRBJ1-1, with TRBD1 matching over 7 bases. This CDR3 is built from 10 residues. Germline assignment: CDR1 SQVTM and CDR2 ANQGSEA. With 7 bases clipped from V and 10 bases from J, the junction kept 6 bases outside the gene matches. In DNA form, the CDR3 reads TGCAGCGCATCGACAGGGCGAGCTTTCTTT. Protein: CSASTGRAFF.

The chain joins TRBV19 to TRBJ2-5, with 16 bases that match TRBD2. CDR1 and CDR2 from the germline V gene are LNHDA and SQIVND (reference sequence). The CDR3 is 21 residues long. The trim removed 3 bases at V and 5 bases at J, leaving 18 bases unmatched. The CDR3 DNA is TGTGCCAGTAGTATCAAACCGGGACTAGCGGGGGGGCCTCCTTACCCGGAGACCCAGTACTTC. Translating it yields CASSIKPGLAGGPPYPETQYF.

This chain connects TRBV10-3 to TRBJ2-3, with 7 bases matching TRBD1. This CDR3 is 14 amino acids long. The ends lost 5 bases at V and 0 bases at J; junction bases unmatched: 2. Germline V gene lookup returns CDR1 ENHRY and CDR2 SYGVKD. The CDR3 nucleotides read TGTGCCATCAGTACAGGGGTTAGCACAGATACGCAGTATTTT. It encodes CAISTGVSTDTQYF.

J is TRBJ1-2 and V is TRBV6-5; 11 bases fit TRBD1. The CDR3 loop spans 15 amino acids. Germline V CDR1 and CDR2: MNHEY, SVGAGI. The V segment lost 5 bases and the J segment 7 bases; nucleotides outside the gene matches: 9. The CDR3 sequence is CASSPGQGASAGYTF. The CDR3 DNA is TGTGCCAGCAGTCCTGGACAGGGGGCATCAGCTGGCTACACCTTC.

The chain employs TRBV29-1 and TRBJ1-3; D gene uncertain. V was pared by 4 bases and J by 0 bases, with 10 bases between. Germline assignment: CDR1 SQVTM and CDR2 ANQGSEA. This CDR3 contains 14 residues. In DNA form, the CDR3 reads TGCAGCGTTGTGGAGGGTGGCTCTGGAAACACCATATATTTT. Its protein is CSVVEGGSGNTIYF.

The gene calls are TRBV11-1 and TRBJ1-5; D perhaps matches TRBD1 (6 bases). The CDR3 spans 15 residues. V was cut by 4 bases and J by 2 bases, with 12 bases left in between. Germline V lookup: CDR1 SGHAT, CDR2 FQDESV (reference sequence). This CDR3 is CASSSRGNGNQPQHF. The CDR3, as DNA: TGTGCCAGCAGCTCCAGGGGTAACGGCAATCAGCCCCAGCATTTT.

The chain has TRBV7-9 and TRBJ1-2; TRBD1 agrees at 10 bases. The CDR3 sequence is 16 residues long. With 5 bases clipped from V and 4 bases from J, the junction kept 10 bases outside the gene matches. Germline V gives CDR1 SEHNR, CDR2 FQNEAQ (reference sequence). This CDR3 is CASSRTTGGVIYGYTF. The CDR3 nucleotides read TGTGCCAGCAGCCGAACGACAGGGGGCGTCATCTATGGCTACACCTTC.

The J gene is TRBJ1-3, the V gene TRBV30; D is ambiguous. Germline V CDR1 and CDR2: GTSNPN, SVGIG (reference sequence). The germline V and J ends were trimmed by 0 bases and 6 bases, with 12 bases remaining between them. CDR3 length: 14 residues. CDR3: CAWSVAAIANTIYF. The CDR3 DNA follows: TGTGCCTGGAGTGTAGCGGCAATTGCAAACACCATATATTTT.

The rearrangement joins TRBV7-8 to TRBJ1-5; 7 bases map to TRBD1. This CDR3 contains 13 residues. The V and J ends lost 5 bases and 5 bases, in that order; junction bases with no gene match: 3. The V gene's germline CDR1 is SGHVS and CDR2 FQNEAQ. CDR3: CASSPTGDQPQHF. The CDR3 region has the DNA TGTGCCAGCAGCCCAACAGGGGATCAGCCCCAGCATTTT. Combining the CDR3 with reference TRBV7-8 and TRBJ1-5 gives the whole variable domain GAGVSQSPRYKVAKRGQDVALRCDPISGHVSLFWYQQALGQGPEFLTYFQNEAQLDKSGLPSDRFFAERPEGSVSTLKIQRTQQEDSAVYLCASSPTGDQPQHFGDGTRLSIL.

V gene TRBV28 combines with J gene TRBJ1-3, with D possibly TRBD1 on 5 matching bases. Germline V gene sequence: CDR1 MDHEN, CDR2 SYDVKM. Trimming pared 3 bases from V and 0 bases from J, leaving 15 bases between. The CDR3 runs to 17 residues. The CDR3 is CASSFVGLSISGNTIYF. The CDR3 DNA follows: TGTGCCAGCAGTTTTGTGGGACTTAGCATCTCTGGAAACACCATATATTTT.

V is TRBV15 and J is TRBJ1-2, with D uncertain. Germline CDR1 reads LNHNV; CDR2 reads YYDKDF (reference sequence). The CDR3 is 15 residues long. V lost 0 bases to trimming and J lost 4 bases, with 12 bases between them. CDR3 sequence (DNA): TGTGCCACCAGCAGAGAAGCCCCCGGGAGCTATGGCTACACCTTC. As protein: CATSREAPGSYGYTF.

The V call is TRBV19, the J call TRBJ1-2; TRBD1 agrees at 8 bases. The CDR3 has 13 residues. Germline CDR1 LNHDA, CDR2 SQIVND (reference sequence). V trimming: 6 bases; J trimming: 8 bases; junction bases outside the gene matches: 8. The chain's CDR3 is CASRGDRPGGYTF. The CDR3 DNA reads TGTGCCAGTAGGGGGGACAGGCCTGGCGGCTACACCTTC.

This chain joins TRBV5-1 and TRBJ1-4; a possible D gene is TRBD1 (5 bases). Deletions cut 4 bases from V and 4 bases from J, with 11 bases between. This CDR3 spans 14 amino acids. Germline V CDR1 and CDR2: SGHRS, YFSETQ. CDR3 sequence reads: CASSEGVNNEKLFF. The DNA for the CDR3 is TGCGCCAGCAGCGAAGGGGTCAATAATGAAAAACTGTTTTTT.

V is TRBV6-1 and J is TRBJ1-3; D gene unclear. From germline, CDR1 is MNHNS and CDR2 SASEGT. V was trimmed by 0 bases and J by 4 bases, leaving 7 bases between them. The CDR3 runs 14 residues. CDR3 sequence: CASSEALRGNTIYF. CDR3 sequence (DNA): TGTGCCAGCAGTGAAGCGCTTCGGGGAAACACCATATATTTT.

This sequence joins TRBV7-2 and TRBJ1-4; perhaps TRBD1 as D (5 bases). Germline V gene sequence: CDR1 SGHTA, CDR2 FQGNSA. The CDR3 loop spans 13 amino acids. V was pared by 4 bases and J by 8 bases, with 11 bases between. The CDR3 protein is CASSWRDGEKLFF. The CDR3 bases are TGTGCCAGCAGCTGGAGGGACGGGGAAAAACTGTTTTTT. The full variable domain, with the rest looked up from reference TRBV7-2 and TRBJ1-4, is GAGVSQSPSNKVTEKGKDVELRCDPISGHTALYWYRQSLGQGLEFLIYFQGNSAPDKSGLPSDRFSAERTGGSVSTLTIQRTQQEDSAVYLCASSWRDGEKLFFGSGTQLSVL.

The V gene is TRBV14, the J gene TRBJ1-6, with D perhaps matching TRBD1 (5 bases). The CDR3 extends over 12 amino acids. CDR1 and CDR2 (germline): SGHDN, FVKESK. Between the trimmed V and J ends, which lost 5 bases and 7 bases, there was a span of 6 bases. The DNA of the CDR3 is TGTGCCAGCAGCGGGGGGAATTCACCCCTCCACTTT. Its protein product is CASSGGNSPLHF.

The rearrangement joins TRBV11-2 to TRBJ1-2, with 11 nucleotides matching TRBD1. Germline CDR1 is SGHAT and CDR2 is FQNNGV. The CDR3 is 15 amino acids. With 4 bases clipped from V and 4 bases from J, the junction kept 5 bases outside the gene matches. The CDR3: CASSSAGTGGYGYTF. CDR3 DNA: TGTGCCAGCAGCTCCGCCGGGACAGGGGGCTATGGCTACACCTTC.